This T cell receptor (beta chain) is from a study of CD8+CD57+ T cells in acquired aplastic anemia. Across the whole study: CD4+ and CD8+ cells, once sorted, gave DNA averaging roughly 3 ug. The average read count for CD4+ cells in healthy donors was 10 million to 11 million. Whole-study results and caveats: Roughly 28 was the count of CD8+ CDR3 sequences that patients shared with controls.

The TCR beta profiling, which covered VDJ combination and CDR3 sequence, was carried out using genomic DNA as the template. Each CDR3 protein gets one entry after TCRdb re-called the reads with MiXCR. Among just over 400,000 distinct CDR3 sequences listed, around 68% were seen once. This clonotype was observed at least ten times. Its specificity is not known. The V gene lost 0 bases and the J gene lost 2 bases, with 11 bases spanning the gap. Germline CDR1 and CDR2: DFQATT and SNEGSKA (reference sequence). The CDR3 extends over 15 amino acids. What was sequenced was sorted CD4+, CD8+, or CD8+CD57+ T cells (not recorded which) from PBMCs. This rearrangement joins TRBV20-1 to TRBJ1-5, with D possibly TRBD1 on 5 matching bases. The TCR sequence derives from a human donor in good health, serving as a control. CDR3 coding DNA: TGCAGTGCTAGAGACAGGGTTTTTGGCAATCAGCCCCAGCATTTT. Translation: CSARDRVFGNQPQHF.